This T cell receptor (beta chain) derives from a study of molecular identifiers for immune sequencing clone quantification. Study-wide findings and caveats: Beyond 20 RNA copies, clones held over 97% of effector molecules, compared with under 1% in naive cells.

CDR1 and CDR2 (germline): SGHAT, FQNNGV. Trimming stripped 0 bases from V and 4 bases from J, with 10 bases between. The CDR3 spans 14 residues. This clonotype has ten or more counts. Its target is not known. Previously described methods and listed TCR primers were employed for the bulk TCR libraries. TCRdb recomputed calls from the PCR reads with MiXCR, one row per CDR3 protein. This table has over 60,000 distinct CDR3 sequences, about 19% appearing once. The receptor's source is a human donor in good health. Some libraries in this study had Jurkat cell RNA spiked in. The V call is TRBV11-2, the J call TRBJ2-7; no clear D. The sample was naive CD8+ T cells from blood, with Jurkat cell RNA spiked in. The subset was: FACS-sorted CD8+CD4-CCR7+CD45RA+ naive T cells. The CDR3 DNA sequence: TGTGCCAGCAGCTTAGAACTTGCCTCATACGAGCAGTACTTC. This sequence encodes CASSLELASYEQYF.